The 27 T cell receptor beta chains given below trace back to one sample, sequenced in a study of cytomegalovirus exposure and HLA in healthy donors. This PCR relied on a set of 60 Vbeta primers and 13 Jbeta primers. The protocol was immunoSEQ multiplex PCR, while the TCRdb copy is restricted to in-frame clones and leaves out a portion. The repertoire table contains about 130,000 clones. The source material was PBMCs. The receptors here all came from a man younger than 30 in good health and CMV-seronegative.

V is TRBV19 and J is TRBJ1-5; TRBD1 agrees at 7 bases. CDR3 length: 14 residues. Germline CDR1 and CDR2: LNHDA and SQIVND (reference sequence). Trimming removed 6 bases from V and 6 bases from J; junction bases left unmatched: 8. The CDR3: CASSKGDSAQPQHF. The CDR3 DNA reads as TGTGCCAGTAGCAAAGGGGACAGTGCTCAGCCCCAGCATTTT. The entire variable domain, with the rest obtained from reference TRBV19 and TRBJ1-5, is as follows: DGGITQSPKYLFRKEGQNVTLSCEQNLNHDAMYWYRQDPGQGLRLIYYSQIVNDFQKGDIAEGYSVSREKKESFPLTVTSAQKNPTAFYLCASSKGDSAQPQHFGDGTRLSIL.

This chain links TRBV6-6 with TRBJ1-2; D may be TRBD1 (5 bases). Germline CDR1 reads MNHNY; CDR2 reads SVGAGI (reference sequence). The CDR3 has 14 residues. V was clipped by 7 bases and J by 4 bases, with 16 bases between them. As DNA, the CDR3 is TGTGCCAGCACCACGAGTCCAGGGCCCTATGGCTACACCTTC. It specifies CASTTSPGPYGYTF.

This chain uses TRBV4-1 with TRBJ2-7, with a weak D call TRBD2 (5 bases). CDR3 size: 12 residues. Germline-derived CDR1 and CDR2 are MGHRA and YSYEKL. Trimming pared 0 bases from V and 7 bases from J, leaving 7 bases between. DNA for the CDR3: TGCGCCAGCAGCCAAGAACGAGGGGAGCAGTACTTC. It encodes CASSQERGEQYF.

The chain uses TRBV9 and TRBJ1-2; no clear D. V gave up 4 bases and J gave up 4 bases, with 8 bases separating them. CDR1 and CDR2 (germline): SGDLS, YYNGEE. This CDR3 comprises 12 residues. The DNA of the CDR3 is TGTGCCAGCAGCCCCCGCGGCTATGGCTACACCTTC. It yields the protein CASSPRGYGYTF.

The rearrangement uses TRBV29-1 and TRBJ2-7, with D possibly being TRBD1 (6 bases). Germline V gives CDR1 SQVTM, CDR2 ANQGSEA. V lost 5 bases and J lost 2, with 16 bases in between. The CDR3 is made up of 14 amino acids. The CDR3 region is CSVTDRWGTYEQYF. CDR3 DNA sequence: TGCAGCGTTACTGACAGGTGGGGCACCTACGAGCAGTACTTC.

The V gene is TRBV6-6, the J gene TRBJ1-1; no definite D call. The ends were cut back, 6 bases at V and 0 bases at J, with 11 bases in the middle. The germline gives CDR1 MNHNY, CDR2 SVGAGI (reference sequence). The CDR3 runs to 14 residues. For the CDR3, the DNA is TGTGCCAGCAGCCAACAGACGATGAACACTGAAGCTTTCTTT. Its translation: CASSQQTMNTEAFF.

The V gene is TRBV6-1, the J gene TRBJ1-2; TRBD1 matches 11 bases. Unmatched junction bases numbered 2, after V lost 1 base and J lost 7 bases. There are 14 residues in the CDR3. Germline loops: CDR1 MNHNS, CDR2 SASEGT. The CDR3, as DNA: TGTGCCAGCAGTGAAGGGGGACAGGGGGTTGGCTACACCTTC. Amino acid sequence: CASSEGGQGVGYTF.

The chain carries TRBV5-6 and TRBJ1-1; the match to TRBD1 covers 10 bases. Looked up from germline, CDR1 is SGHDT and CDR2 is YYEEEE. The CDR3 sequence is 17 residues long. V trimming: 1 base; J trimming: 4 bases; junction bases outside the gene matches: 10. The CDR3: CASSLQGQGRGSTEAFF. The CDR3 DNA reads TGTGCCAGCAGCTTGCAGGGACAGGGGAGGGGGAGCACTGAAGCTTTCTTT.

This sequence joins TRBV2 and TRBJ1-2, with 9 bases that match TRBD1. The CDR3 runs 13 residues. Germline V gene sequence: CDR1 SNHLY, CDR2 FYNNEI. J gave up 1 base and V 10 bases, and 4 bases lay outside the gene matches. The CDR3 DNA reads as TGTGCCACCCAGGGACAGGGTAACTATGGCTACACCTTC. Translated, it gives CATQGQGNYGYTF. Looking up the rest from reference TRBV2 and TRBJ1-2 gives the full variable domain: EPEVTQTPSHQVTQMGQEVILRCVPISNHLYFYWYRQILGQKVEFLVSFYNNEISEKSEIFDDQFSVERPDGSNFTLKIRSTKLEDSAMYFCATQGQGNYGYTFGSGTRLTVV.

The V call is TRBV21-1, the J call TRBJ2-3; the D call of TRBD2 is as the table states it, not checked on the DNA. TRBV21-1 is described as a pseudogene. This CDR3 is built from 15 residues. CDR3: CASSKIGGATDTQYF. The CDR3 DNA reads as TGTGCCAGCAGCAAAATTGGTGGAGCCACAGATACGCAGTATTTT.

This chain connects TRBV9 to TRBJ2-7; D possibly corresponds to TRBD2 (5 bases). This CDR3 has 15 amino acids. Per the germline V gene, CDR1 is SGDLS and CDR2 is YYNGEE. V gave up 0 bases and J gave up 4 bases, with 14 bases separating them. CDR3 nucleotides: TGTGCCAGCAGCGTAGAGGCGCAAAGCGGATACGAGCAGTACTTC. Protein sequence: CASSVEAQSGYEQYF.

The J gene is TRBJ1-1, the V gene TRBV5-1; D is possibly TRBD1 (6 bases). From germline, CDR1 is SGHRS and CDR2 YFSETQ. The CDR3 totals 13 residues. Trimming took off 4 bases at V and 8 bases at J, with 15 bases between the two ends. The CDR3 region has the DNA TGCGCCAGCAGCACAACAGGAGACAGGGAAGCTTTCTTT. Its translation: CASSTTGDREAFF. Complete variable domain (other parts from reference TRBV5-1 and TRBJ1-1): KAGVTQTPRYLIKTRGQQVTLSCSPISGHRSVSWYQQTPGQGLQFLFEYFSETQRNKGNFPGRFSGRQFSNSRSEMNVSTLELGDSALYLCASSTTGDREAFFGQGTRLTVV.

The CDR3 spells CASSIRLAGSYEQYF. The CDR3 region has the DNA TGTGCCAGCAGTATCCGACTAGCGGGGTCCTACGAGCAGTACTTC. This chain joins TRBV27 and TRBJ2-7, with 11 nucleotides matching TRBD2. CDR1 and CDR2 (germline): MNHEY, SMNVEV (reference sequence). V shed 5 bases and J 1 base; nucleotides not matched to a gene: 4. This CDR3 is 15 amino acids long.

The chain is built from TRBV7-9 and TRBJ1-1; possible D gene TRBD1, 5 bases. The V and J ends lost 8 bases and 5 bases respectively, with 15 bases between them. The CDR3 consists of 13 residues. CDR1 is SEHNR, CDR2 FQNEAQ, per germline (reference sequence). DNA for the CDR3: TGTGCCAGCTTCTCCGGCGGGGGAACTGAAGCTTTCTTT. This sequence encodes CASFSGGGTEAFF.

This sequence joins TRBV19 and TRBJ2-2; no clear D gene. This CDR3 is built from 15 residues. V dropped 1 base and J dropped 0 bases, with 6 bases sitting between them. Germline CDR1 reads LNHDA; CDR2 reads SQIVND (reference sequence). CDR3 sequence reads: CASSIGAANTGELFF. For the CDR3, the DNA is TGTGCCAGTAGTATAGGGGCAGCGAACACCGGGGAGCTGTTTTTT.

V is TRBV5-1 and J is TRBJ2-7; perhaps TRBD2 as D (5 bases). V was cut by 2 bases and J by 5 bases, with 14 bases left in between. In germline, CDR1 is SGHRS, CDR2 YFSETQ. The CDR3 totals 14 residues. CDR3 nucleotides: TGCGCCAGCAGCTTTGGACGGGGAAGGGACGAGCAGTACTTC. Amino acids: CASSFGRGRDEQYF.

The V and J genes are TRBV5-4 and TRBJ2-5, with D possibly being TRBD1 (5 bases). The J call may be faulty, since TRBJ2-7 better matches the DNA end. The CDR3 is 15 residues long. Germline values: CDR1 SGHNT, CDR2 YYREEE (reference sequence). The CDR3 here is CASSFGVGLSYEQYF. The CDR3 region has the DNA TGTGCCAGCAGCTTCGGTGTGGGGCTATCCTACGAGCAGTACTTC.

The chain has TRBV7-2 and TRBJ1-4; TRBD1 might be the D (5 bases). This CDR3 is built from 15 residues. Germline CDR1 SGHTA, CDR2 FQGNSA. Between the trimmed V and J ends, which lost 5 bases and 4 bases, there was a span of 14 bases. CDR3 residues: CASSPRGGYNEKLFF. The CDR3 DNA sequence: TGTGCCAGCAGCCCCCGTGGGGGGTATAATGAAAAACTGTTTTTT.

V usage is TRBV10-1 and J usage is TRBJ2-2; TRBD2 matches 10 bases. Trimming took 10 bases from V and 8 from J; bases not matched to a gene: 7. The germline V gene has CDR1 WNHNN and CDR2 SYGVQD (reference sequence). This CDR3 contains 13 residues. CDR3 coding DNA: TGCGCCACCCTCTTACTAGCGGGGGGGGAGCTGTTTTTT. Its translation: CATLLLAGGELFF.

The chain joins TRBV10-1 to TRBJ2-5, with TRBD2 matching 9 bases. The germline gives CDR1 WNHNN, CDR2 SYGVQD (reference sequence). Germline trimming cut 0 bases from V and 1 base from J; bases unmatched to any gene: 6. The CDR3 has 17 amino acids. The CDR3 sequence is CASSESGGSGSQETQYF. The CDR3 bases are TGCGCCAGCAGTGAGTCAGGGGGTAGCGGGAGCCAAGAGACCCAGTACTTC.

The CDR3 region has the DNA TGCGCCAGCAGCTCGGGACAGGGGGGCGAAAAACTGTTTTTT. It translates to CASSSGQGGEKLFF. V gene TRBV4-1 combines with J gene TRBJ1-4, with 11 positions matching TRBD1. CDR1 is MGHRA and CDR2 is YSYEKL in the germline V gene. The CDR3 has 14 amino acids. The V segment lost 5 bases and the J segment 8 bases; nucleotides outside the gene matches: 4.

J is TRBJ2-5 and V is TRBV6-5; a weak D match, TRBD2 (5 bases). This CDR3 is 13 amino acids long. Looked up from germline, CDR1 is MNHEY and CDR2 is SVGAGI. With 7 bases removed from V and 5 bases from J, the gap between germline ends came to 14 bases. CDR3 coding DNA: TGTGCCAGCACTAGGACGGGGAGCGAGACCCAGTACTTC. Encoded protein: CASTRTGSETQYF.

The chain has TRBV9 and TRBJ2-2, with a possible D match to TRBD1 (5 bases). Deletions cut 4 bases from V and 4 bases from J, with 14 bases between. Germline CDR1 and CDR2: SGDLS and YYNGEE. The CDR3 consists of 15 residues. The CDR3 spells CASSSPRGATGELFF. The CDR3 bases are TGTGCCAGCAGCTCTCCTAGGGGCGCCACCGGGGAGCTGTTTTTT. Variable domain in full (rest from reference TRBV9 and TRBJ2-2): DSGVTQTPKHLITATGQRVTLRCSPRSGDLSVYWYQQSLDQGLQFLIQYYNGEERAKGNILERFSAQQFPDLHSELNLSSLELGDSALYFCASSSPRGATGELFFGEGSRLTVL.

The rearrangement uses TRBV7-2 and TRBJ1-3; TRBD1 matches 7 bases. The CDR3 length is 15 residues. The J segment lost 4 bases and the V segment lost 5 bases, leaving 8 bases of the junction unmatched. Germline CDR1 and CDR2: SGHTA and FQGNSA. The CDR3, as DNA: TGTGCCAGCAGCCCGCCCGGGACAGCCGGAAACACCATATATTTT. Protein sequence: CASSPPGTAGNTIYF. The full variable domain, in which reference TRBV7-2 and TRBJ1-3 provide the parts outside the CDR3, is GAGVSQSPSNKVTEKGKDVELRCDPISGHTALYWYRQSLGQGLEFLIYFQGNSAPDKSGLPSDRFSAERTGGSVSTLTIQRTQQEDSAVYLCASSPPGTAGNTIYFGEGSWLTVV.

CDR3 sequence reads: CASSLGQLNEKLFF. DNA for the CDR3: TGTGCCAGCAGTTTAGGCCAGTTAAATGAAAAACTGTTTTTT. The gene calls are TRBV28 and TRBJ1-4; D is undetermined. This CDR3 has 14 amino acids. CDR1 MDHEN and CDR2 SYDVKM come from the germline V gene. Trimming took off 2 bases at V and 5 bases at J, with 9 bases between the two ends.

This chain joins TRBV19 and TRBJ2-1, with 11 positions matching TRBD2. The CDR3 contains 17 residues. The junction had 12 bases not matched to a gene; V was cut back by 7 bases and J by 4 bases. Germline-derived CDR1 and CDR2 are LNHDA and SQIVND (reference sequence). The CDR3 region has the DNA TGTGCCAGTAAGCAAGTAGCCGGGACTAGCGGTTACAATGAGCAGTTCTTC. Translation gives CASKQVAGTSGYNEQFF.

J is TRBJ2-1 and V is TRBV7-2; TRBD2 aligns across 9 bases. J was trimmed by 7 bases and V by 4 bases; bases with no gene match: 8. CDR1 is SGHTA and CDR2 is FQGNSA in the germline V gene. The CDR3 covers 15 residues. The CDR3 DNA follows: TGTGCCAGCAGCTCGACTAGCGGCCAGGGGAATGAGCAGTTCTTC. Protein: CASSSTSGQGNEQFF.